This TCR beta chain emerged from a study of shared clonotypes between healthy human individuals. General study results and limits: Among donors, the sharing of clonotypes was expected to be influenced by sequencing depth.

The ends lost 7 bases at V and 5 bases at J; junction bases unmatched: 5. The length of the CDR3 is 13 residues. Germline V CDR1 and CDR2: MNHEY, SMNVEV (reference sequence). This clone occurred once. Its antigen is unknown. Deep was the level used in running the assay. The genomic DNA of each subset was split evenly across several immunoSEQ plates. Profiled with immunoSEQ multiplex PCR; TCRdb holds only in-frame clones, not every one. The table has around 1 million clones, about 80% seen once; the top ten hold about 1.5%. The chain links TRBV27 to TRBJ1-1, with 9 positions matching TRBD1. The clonotype originates from a young man in good health. Sequencing was carried out using memory CD4+ T cells sorted from blood. The subset: CD45RA-negative fraction. CDR3 DNA sequence: TGTGCCAGCATGAACAGGGGGCAGACTGAAGCTTTCTTT. Protein: CASMNRGQTEAFF.